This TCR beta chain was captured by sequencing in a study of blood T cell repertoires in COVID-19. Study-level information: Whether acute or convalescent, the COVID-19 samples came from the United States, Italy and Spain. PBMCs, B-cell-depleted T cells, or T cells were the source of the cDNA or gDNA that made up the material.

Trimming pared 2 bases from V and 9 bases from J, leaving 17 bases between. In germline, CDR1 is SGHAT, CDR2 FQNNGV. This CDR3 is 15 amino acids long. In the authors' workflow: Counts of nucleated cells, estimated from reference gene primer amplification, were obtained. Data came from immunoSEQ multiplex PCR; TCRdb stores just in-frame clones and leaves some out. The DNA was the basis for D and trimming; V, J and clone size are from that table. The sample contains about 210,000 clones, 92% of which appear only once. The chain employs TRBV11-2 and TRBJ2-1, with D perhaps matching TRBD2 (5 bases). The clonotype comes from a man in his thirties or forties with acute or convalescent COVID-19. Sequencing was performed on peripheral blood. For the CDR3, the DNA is TGTGCCAGCAGCTTATTGGGGTCGGGGAGCGGTGAGCAGTTCTTC. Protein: CASSLLGSGSGEQFF.